This T cell receptor beta chain was retrieved from a study of T cells after yellow fever vaccination. This CDR3 is 17 amino acids long. CDR1 and CDR2 from the germline V gene are SGHAT and FQNNGV. The ends lost 0 bases at V and 0 bases at J; junction bases unmatched: 7. MiXCR was run by TCRdb on the 5' RACE reads, yielding one entry per CDR3 protein. The table lists roughly 120,000 distinct CDR3 sequences, 7.2% of them singletons. This clonotype was counted only a few times. This receptor was taken from a man aged 18 to 29 who received the YFV17D yellow fever vaccine. Specimen: CD4+ T cells sorted from PBMCs, collected about 49 days after the first yellow fever vaccination. The genes are TRBV11-2 and TRBJ2-7, with 8 bases lining up with TRBD2. CDR3: CASSLDHSGVNSYEQYF. The DNA for the CDR3 is TGTGCCAGCAGCTTAGACCATAGCGGGGTGAACTCCTACGAGCAGTACTTC.